The text below deals with one T cell receptor (beta chain). Per germline, CDR1 MNHNY and CDR2 SVGAGI (reference sequence). The CDR3 has 14 amino acids. Trimming cost V 6 bases and J 6 bases; bases outside gene matches: 8. The data derive from a study of blood T cell repertoires in COVID-19. Clones were read by immunoSEQ multiplex PCR, and TCRdb kept only the in-frame ones, dropping some. Of some 350,000 clones detected, around four fifths appear once; the ten largest clones hold 2.5% to 3.5%. The sample taken for sequencing was peripheral blood. This receptor was taken from a man younger than 45 with active or convalescent COVID-19. The genes are TRBV6-6 and TRBJ2-1, with TRBD1 identical over 7 bases. In DNA, the CDR3 is TGTGCCAGCAGGGACCCGGGACAGAGCAATGAGCAGTTCTTC. Its protein is CASRDPGQSNEQFF.